This TCR beta chain appears in the sequencing data of a study of blood T cell repertoires in COVID-19. Whole-study context: T cells, B-cell-depleted T cells, or PBMCs supplied cDNA or gDNA.

CDR3 length equals 15 residues. V was cut by 6 bases and J by 1 base, with 15 bases left in between. The germline CDR1 and CDR2 sequences are LNHDA and SQIVND (reference sequence). Original methodology: By means of reference gene primer amplification, nucleated cell counts were estimated. TCRdb's table, derived via immunoSEQ multiplex PCR, lists solely in-frame clones and lacks some. That table is the source of V, J and clone size, and D and trimming were worked out from the DNA. In the table there are 45,000 to 70,000 clones, over 75% of which are singletons. The specimen was peripheral blood. This TCR was recovered from a man in his fifties or sixties with acute or convalescent COVID-19. V gene TRBV19 combines with J gene TRBJ1-2, with D possibly matching TRBD1 (6 bases). The CDR3 DNA follows: TGTGCCAGTAGCACCAACAGGGAACTTAACTATGGCTACACCTTC. Amino acid sequence: CASSTNRELNYGYTF.